This TCR beta chain stems from a study of blood T cell repertoires in COVID-19. Method: immunoSEQ multiplex PCR; TCRdb's copy keeps in-frame clones and lacks some. The table includes just under 60,000 clones, 70% to 85% detected once. Trimming left V 5 bases short and J 8 bases short, with 15 bases between. There are 14 residues in the CDR3. CDR1 is MNHEY, CDR2 SMNVEV, per germline (reference sequence). This chain joins TRBV27 and TRBJ1-4; TRBD1 is a possible D gene (6 bases). The sequencing sample was made of peripheral blood. This TCR was recovered from a human donor in a cohort sampled during active COVID-19. In nucleotides, the CDR3 is TGTGCCAGCAGTCTACAGGGCAGTGACGAAAAACTGTTTTTT. Residues: CASSLQGSDEKLFF.